This T cell receptor beta chain was recovered during a study of blood T cell repertoires in COVID-19. Looking at the study overall: Italy, Spain and the United States were the sources of the convalescent and acute COVID-19 samples.

The CDR3 extends over 16 amino acids. Trimming removed 4 bases from V and 4 bases from J, with 20 bases in between. Germline loops: CDR1 SGHDT, CDR2 YYEEEE. Sequencing used immunoSEQ multiplex PCR; TCRdb keeps in-frame clones, though not all of them. The sample lists tens of thousands of clones; 70% to 90% were seen once. Sequences were obtained from peripheral blood. This clonotype was obtained from a human donor in a cohort sampled during active COVID-19. This chain connects TRBV5-6 to TRBJ2-5, with D perhaps matching TRBD1 (5 bases). CDR3 sequence reads: CASSKGAAKGLETQYF. DNA of the CDR3: TGTGCCAGCAGCAAAGGGGCAGCCAAGGGGCTAGAGACCCAGTACTTC. The variable domain in full, with the rest retrieved from reference TRBV5-6 and TRBJ2-5, is DAGVTQSPTHLIKTRGQQVTLRCSPKSGHDTVSWYQQALGQGPQFIFQYYEEEERQRGNFPDRFSGHQFPNYSSELNVNALLLGDSALYLCASSKGAAKGLETQYFGPGTRLLVL.